This T cell receptor (beta chain) was recovered during a study of cytomegalovirus exposure and HLA in healthy donors. Concerning this clone itself: Its antigen is as yet unknown.

Primers for the PCR totalled 60 Vbeta and 13 Jbeta. Assay: immunoSEQ multiplex PCR; the TCRdb copy retains only in-frame clones and omits some. This table has 100,000 to 150,000 clones, roughly 66% appearing once. Per the germline V gene, CDR1 is MDHEN and CDR2 is SYDVKM. The CDR3 has 17 amino acids. Trimming cost V 4 bases and J 6 bases, with 25 bases left between them. Study outcomes and limitations: Cytomegalovirus association was assigned to approximately 160 TCR beta chains.

This TCR was sampled from a man aged 55 to 70 in good health and CMV-seropositive. The V and J genes are TRBV28 and TRBJ2-7; TRBD2 is a possible D gene (5 bases). Sequenced material: PBMCs. The CDR3 reads CASSSPPYTGRVGEQYF. The CDR3 DNA sequence: TGTGCCAGCAGTTCCCCCCCGTACACTGGGCGGGTTGGCGAGCAGTACTTC.